These 23 T cell receptor beta chains share one sample of origin, sequenced in a study of blood T cell repertoires in COVID-19. Profiled with immunoSEQ multiplex PCR; TCRdb holds only in-frame clones, not every one. The sample includes roughly 250,000 clones, approximately 83% of them seen just once. Sequenced: peripheral blood. The origin of the receptors is a human donor in a cohort sampled during active COVID-19.

The chain uses TRBV19 and TRBJ2-5; tentative D call: TRBD1 (6 bases). The germline V and J ends were trimmed by 4 bases and 3 bases, with 12 bases remaining between them. Germline V CDR1 and CDR2: LNHDA, SQIVND (reference sequence). CDR3 size: 14 residues. The CDR3: CASSRGHSKETQYF. CDR3 DNA sequence: TGTGCCAGTAGTAGGGGGCACTCCAAAGAGACCCAGTACTTC.

This clone was counted a few times. The genes are TRBV6-6 and TRBJ2-5, with TRBD1 matching 8 bases. CDR3 length equals 15 residues. Germline CDR1 MNHNY, CDR2 SVGAGI (reference sequence). V gave up 5 bases and J gave up 4 bases; unmatched junction bases: 9. In nucleotides, the CDR3 is TGTGCCAGCAGTCCTCTCAGGGGGCCGACAGAGACCCAGTACTTC. Protein sequence: CASSPLRGPTETQYF.

J is TRBJ2-7 and V is TRBV19; D may be TRBD1 (6 bases). CDR1 LNHDA and CDR2 SQIVND come from the germline V gene (reference sequence). The CDR3 covers 15 residues. V lost 3 bases and J lost 0, with 12 bases in between. CDR3: CASSIGTFGSYEQYF. The CDR3 DNA sequence: TGTGCCAGTAGTATCGGGACATTCGGCTCCTACGAGCAGTACTTC.

The rearrangement links TRBV5-4 to TRBJ2-3, with TRBD1 as a possible D gene (6 bases). CDR1 is SGHNT, CDR2 YYREEE, per germline (reference sequence). The CDR3 contains 15 residues. Trimming left V 3 bases short and J 5 bases short, with 16 bases between. CDR3 protein: CASSSSPGVQDTQYF. The CDR3 nucleotides are TGTGCCAGCAGCTCTAGCCCAGGGGTACAAGATACGCAGTATTTT.

The CDR3 spells CASRGDSYNSPLHF. The CDR3 DNA sequence: TGTGCCAGCAGAGGGGACAGTTATAATTCACCCCTCCACTTT. J is TRBJ1-6 and V is TRBV28, with 7 bases aligning to TRBD1. With V trimmed by 6 bases and J by 4 bases, 3 bases remained unmatched. The length of the CDR3 is 14 residues. Germline lookup yields CDR1 MDHEN and CDR2 SYDVKM.

V gene TRBV19 combines with J gene TRBJ2-4; the D gene is possibly TRBD1 (6 bases). V lost 3 bases and J lost 4, with 16 bases in between. Germline V CDR1 and CDR2: LNHDA, SQIVND (reference sequence). The CDR3 covers 16 residues. The CDR3 DNA follows: TGTGCCAGTAGTATCTGGACAGCCCAGTCGAAAAACATTCAGTACTTC. This codes for CASSIWTAQSKNIQYF.

The rearrangement joins TRBV10-2 to TRBJ2-3; 7 bases line up with TRBD1. CDR1 and CDR2 from the germline V gene are WSHSY and SAAADI. V shed 2 bases, J shed 1 base, and the junction held 0 bases outside the gene matches. This CDR3 has 14 amino acids. Here the CDR3 reads CASSETGGTDTQYF. CDR3 coding DNA: TGCGCCAGCAGTGAGACAGGGGGCACAGATACGCAGTATTTT.

The chain has TRBV28 and TRBJ1-1; TRBD1 aligns across 7 bases. Losses at the gene ends were 2 bases for V and 8 bases for J; bases not matched to a gene: 8. The CDR3 is made up of 14 amino acids. Germline CDR1 and CDR2: MDHEN and SYDVKM. The CDR3 sequence is CASSLQDRIGEAFF. For the CDR3, the DNA is TGTGCCAGCAGTTTACAGGACAGGATAGGCGAAGCTTTCTTT.

This clone was picked up one time. V gene TRBV18 combines with J gene TRBJ1-1, with 9 bases that match TRBD1. Germline V gives CDR1 KGHSH, CDR2 LQKENI. Germline trimming cut 3 bases from V and 4 bases from J; bases unmatched to any gene: 12. This CDR3 comprises 17 residues. CDR3 DNA: TGTGCCAGCTCACCTAGGGACAGGGCCCATTGGGGCACTGAAGCTTTCTTT. Amino acid sequence: CASSPRDRAHWGTEAFF.

This rearrangement joins TRBV11-2 to TRBJ2-7, with D tentatively TRBD1 (5 bases). The CDR3 loop spans 15 amino acids. Germline CDR1 reads SGHAT; CDR2 reads FQNNGV. V lost 0 bases and J lost 0, with 9 bases in between. The CDR3 bases are TGTGCCAGCAGCTTAGACAGGGATCGCTCCTACGAGCAGTACTTC. Protein: CASSLDRDRSYEQYF.

The chain uses TRBV5-4 and TRBJ2-3; D not certain. V dropped 0 bases and J dropped 6 bases, with 14 bases sitting between them. The CDR3 length is 15 residues. Germline V gives CDR1 SGHNT, CDR2 YYREEE (reference sequence). CDR3 DNA: TGTGCCAGCAGCTTGGGGCCGTCAATCCAGGATACGCAGTATTTT. It translates to CASSLGPSIQDTQYF.

This clone was seen just once. The V and J genes are TRBV11-2 and TRBJ2-2; possibly TRBD1 for D (6 bases). This CDR3 has 13 amino acids. CDR1 and CDR2 (germline): SGHAT, FQNNGV. Between the trimmed V and J ends, which lost 6 bases and 5 bases, there was a span of 10 bases. The CDR3 reads CASSNQGTGELFF. CDR3 DNA: TGTGCCAGCAGTAACCAGGGGACCGGGGAGCTGTTTTTT.

Points on this clone: At the DNA level, this CDR3 is encoded by other sequences in the same sample as well. The V call is TRBV12-3 or TRBV12-4, the J call TRBJ2-7; 7 bases are a match to TRBD1. The CDR3 is made up of 12 amino acids. Trimming cost V 5 bases and J 7 bases; bases outside gene matches: 5. CDR3 DNA sequence: TGTGCCAGCAGTCTGACAGGGTTTGAGCAGTACTTC. Amino acids: CASSLTGFEQYF.

The rearrangement uses TRBV5-8 and TRBJ2-3; 9 bases match TRBD1. Germline trimming cut 10 bases from V and 3 bases from J; bases unmatched to any gene: 18. The CDR3 sequence is 17 residues long. The V gene's germline CDR1 is SGHTS and CDR2 YDEGEE. CDR3 protein: CAQPAEQGALGTDTQYF. CDR3 nucleotides: TGTGCCCAACCGGCCGAACAGGGGGCATTGGGTACAGATACGCAGTATTTT.

CDR3 region: CASSSRGGVNSPLHF. CDR3 bases: TGTGCCAGCAGCTCGAGGGGGGGGGTAAATTCACCCCTCCACTTT. The chain employs TRBV14 and TRBJ1-6; the D gene is possibly TRBD1 (6 bases). V was pared by 5 bases and J by 7 bases, with 15 bases between. The CDR3 covers 15 residues. CDR1 is SGHDN, CDR2 FVKESK, per germline.

The chain couples TRBV3-1 (or the pseudogene TRBV3-2) to TRBJ2-2; 11 positions match TRBD2. The CDR3 sequence is 16 residues long. Unmatched junction bases numbered 6, after V lost 4 bases and J lost 5 bases. CDR1 is LGHDT, CDR2 YNNKEL, per germline (reference sequence). The CDR3 region is CASSRSGRARTGELFF. DNA of the CDR3: TGTGCCAGCAGCCGTAGCGGGAGGGCCAGAACCGGGGAGCTGTTTTTT.

V usage is TRBV5-5 and J usage is TRBJ1-1, with D tentatively TRBD1 (6 bases). The CDR3 covers 13 residues. CDR1 SGHKS and CDR2 YYEKEE come from the germline V gene (reference sequence). V dropped 6 bases and J dropped 1 base, with 10 bases sitting between them. The CDR3 DNA reads TGTGCCAGCACCCTGGGACAGAACACTGAAGCTTTCTTT. The encoded protein is CASTLGQNTEAFF.

The V gene is TRBV5-4, the J gene TRBJ2-7; TRBD2 matches at 11 bases. The CDR3 has 15 residues. Trimming cost V 1 base and J 7 bases; bases outside gene matches: 7. Germline lookup yields CDR1 SGHNT and CDR2 YYREEE (reference sequence). The CDR3 loop reads CASSLTLAGGEEQYF. The CDR3, as DNA: TGTGCCAGCAGCTTGACCCTAGCGGGAGGAGAGGAGCAGTACTTC.

The V call is TRBV19, the J call TRBJ1-5; possibly TRBD1 for D (6 bases). The germline V and J ends were trimmed by 2 bases and 3 bases, with 14 bases remaining between them. Looked up from germline, CDR1 is LNHDA and CDR2 is SQIVND (reference sequence). This CDR3 has 16 amino acids. In nucleotides, the CDR3 is TGTGCCAGTAGTATATCGGGGACATCGTTCAATCAGCCCCAGCATTTT. It codes for CASSISGTSFNQPQHF.

J is TRBJ2-1 and V is TRBV7-2; D call uncertain. This CDR3 region has 10 residues. Looked up from germline, CDR1 is SGHTA and CDR2 is FQGNSA. The V and J ends lost 8 bases and 9 bases respectively, with 8 bases between them. The CDR3 DNA sequence: TGTGCCAGCGGGTCGGGTGAGCAGTTCTTC. It is translated as CASGSGEQFF. Variable domain in full (rest from reference TRBV7-2 and TRBJ2-1): GAGVSQSPSNKVTEKGKDVELRCDPISGHTALYWYRQSLGQGLEFLIYFQGNSAPDKSGLPSDRFSAERTGGSVSTLTIQRTQQEDSAVYLCASGSGEQFFGPGTRLTVL.

The chain uses TRBV28 and TRBJ2-3; weak D call: TRBD2 (7 bases). Germline values: CDR1 MDHEN, CDR2 SYDVKM. Trimming took off 4 bases at V and 3 bases at J, with 17 bases between the two ends. This CDR3 is 16 amino acids long. CDR3 loop: CASSSPGGGGTDTQYF. For the CDR3, the DNA is TGTGCCAGCAGTTCCCCCGGGGGAGGGGGGACAGATACGCAGTATTTT.

With regard to this clone: Germline and junction disagree at one end, which may indicate a read error. V and J are TRBV5-1 and TRBJ2-5, with 9 bases fitting TRBD1. Germline CDR1 is SGHRS and CDR2 is YFSETQ. This CDR3 comprises 15 residues. CDR3 in amino acids: CASSPGQGFQDTQYF. CDR3 nucleotides: TGCGCCAGCAGCCCGGGACAGGGATTTCAAGATACCCAGTACTTC.

The chain employs TRBV18 and TRBJ1-3; a possible D gene is TRBD1 (5 bases). There are 17 residues in the CDR3. Germline V CDR1 and CDR2: KGHSH, LQKENI. Trimming left V 3 bases short and J 0 bases short, with 15 bases between. CDR3 protein: CASSPDGQLLSGNTIYF. The CDR3 DNA reads TGTGCCAGCTCACCGGACGGACAACTACTCTCTGGAAACACCATATATTTT.